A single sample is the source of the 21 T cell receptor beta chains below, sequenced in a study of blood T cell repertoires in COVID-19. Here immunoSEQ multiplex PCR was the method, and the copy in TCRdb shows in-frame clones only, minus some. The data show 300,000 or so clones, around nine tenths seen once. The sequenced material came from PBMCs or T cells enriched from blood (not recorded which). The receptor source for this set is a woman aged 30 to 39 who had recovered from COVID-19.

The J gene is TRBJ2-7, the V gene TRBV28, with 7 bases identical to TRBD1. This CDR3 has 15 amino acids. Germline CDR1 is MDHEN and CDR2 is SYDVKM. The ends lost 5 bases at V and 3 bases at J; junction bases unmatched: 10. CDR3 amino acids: CASSKTGSFFYEQYF. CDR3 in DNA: TGTGCCAGCAGTAAGACAGGGAGTTTTTTCTACGAGCAGTACTTC.

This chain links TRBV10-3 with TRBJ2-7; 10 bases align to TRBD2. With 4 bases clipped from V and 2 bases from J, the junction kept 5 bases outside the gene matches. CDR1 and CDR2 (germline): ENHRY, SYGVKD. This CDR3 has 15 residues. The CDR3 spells CAISGASGSPYEQYF. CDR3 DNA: TGTGCCATCAGTGGGGCTAGCGGGAGCCCCTACGAGCAGTACTTC.

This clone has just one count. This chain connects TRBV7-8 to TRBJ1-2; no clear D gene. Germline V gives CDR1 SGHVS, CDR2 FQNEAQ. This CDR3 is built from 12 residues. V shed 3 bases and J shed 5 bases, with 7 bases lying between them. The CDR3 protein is CASSFTEYGYTF. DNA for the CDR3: TGTGCCAGCAGCTTCACGGAGTATGGCTACACCTTC.

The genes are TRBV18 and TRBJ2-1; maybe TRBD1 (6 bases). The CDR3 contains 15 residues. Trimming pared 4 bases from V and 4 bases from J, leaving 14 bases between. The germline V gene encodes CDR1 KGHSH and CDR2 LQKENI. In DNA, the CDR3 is TGTGCCAGCTCACTCTCCCGGGGACAATACAATGAGCAGTTCTTC. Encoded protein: CASSLSRGQYNEQFF.

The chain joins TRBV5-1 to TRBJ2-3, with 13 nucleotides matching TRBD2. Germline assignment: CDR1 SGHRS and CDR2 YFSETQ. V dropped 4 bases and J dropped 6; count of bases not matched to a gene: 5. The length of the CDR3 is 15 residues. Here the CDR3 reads CASSMGLAGLDTQYF. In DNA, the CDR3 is TGCGCCAGCAGCATGGGACTAGCGGGATTGGATACGCAGTATTTT.

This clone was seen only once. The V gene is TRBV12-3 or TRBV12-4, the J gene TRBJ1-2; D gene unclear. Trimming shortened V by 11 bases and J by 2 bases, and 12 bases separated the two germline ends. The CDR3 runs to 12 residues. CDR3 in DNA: TGTGCCGGCCGGACTAGCAACTATGGCTACACCTTC. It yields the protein CAGRTSNYGYTF.

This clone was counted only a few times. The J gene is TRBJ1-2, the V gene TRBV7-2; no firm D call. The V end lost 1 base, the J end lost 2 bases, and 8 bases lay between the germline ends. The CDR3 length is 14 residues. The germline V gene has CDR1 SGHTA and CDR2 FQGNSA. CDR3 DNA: TGTGCCAGCAGCTTAGGAGGAGAGAACTATGGCTACACCTTC. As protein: CASSLGGENYGYTF.

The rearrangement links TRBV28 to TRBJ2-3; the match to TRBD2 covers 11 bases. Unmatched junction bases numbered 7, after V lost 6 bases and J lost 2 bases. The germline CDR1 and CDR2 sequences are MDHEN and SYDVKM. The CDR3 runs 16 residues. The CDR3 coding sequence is TGTGCCAGCAGAGGGACTAGCGGAGTGGTCACAGATACGCAGTATTTT. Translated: CASRGTSGVVTDTQYF.

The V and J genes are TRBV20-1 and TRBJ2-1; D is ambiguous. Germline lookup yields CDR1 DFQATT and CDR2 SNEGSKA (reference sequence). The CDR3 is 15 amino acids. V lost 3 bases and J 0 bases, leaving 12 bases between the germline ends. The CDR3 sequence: CSASPASSSYNEQFF. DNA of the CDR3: TGCAGTGCTAGTCCAGCGTCCAGCTCCTACAATGAGCAGTTCTTC.

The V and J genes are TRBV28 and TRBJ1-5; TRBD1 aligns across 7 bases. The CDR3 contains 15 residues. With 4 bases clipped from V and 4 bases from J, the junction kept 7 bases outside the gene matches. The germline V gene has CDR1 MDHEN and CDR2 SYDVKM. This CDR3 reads CASSSSQGGNQPQHF. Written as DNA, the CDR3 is TGTGCCAGCAGTTCCAGCCAGGGGGGAAATCAGCCCCAGCATTTT.

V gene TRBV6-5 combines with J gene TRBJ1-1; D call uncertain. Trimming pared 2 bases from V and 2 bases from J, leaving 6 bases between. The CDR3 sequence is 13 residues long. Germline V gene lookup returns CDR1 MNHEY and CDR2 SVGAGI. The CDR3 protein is CASSYAVNTEAFF. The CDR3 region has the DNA TGTGCCAGCAGTTACGCAGTTAACACTGAAGCTTTCTTT.

CDR3 nucleotide sequence: TGTGCCTGGAATAGCGGGAGCTCCTACGAGCAGTACTTC. This codes for CAWNSGSSYEQYF. The chain joins TRBV30 to TRBJ2-7, with 9 positions matching TRBD2. V lost 4 bases, J lost 0 bases, and 1 base stayed unmatched. CDR1 GTSNPN and CDR2 SVGIG come from the germline V gene (reference sequence). There are 13 residues in the CDR3.

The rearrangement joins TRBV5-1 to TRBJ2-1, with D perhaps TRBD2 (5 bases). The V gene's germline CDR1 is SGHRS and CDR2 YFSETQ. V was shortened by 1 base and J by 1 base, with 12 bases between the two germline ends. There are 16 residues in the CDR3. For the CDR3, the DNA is TGCGCCAGCAGCTTGTCTCTAGCTGGTTCCTACAATGAGCAGTTCTTC. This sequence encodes CASSLSLAGSYNEQFF.

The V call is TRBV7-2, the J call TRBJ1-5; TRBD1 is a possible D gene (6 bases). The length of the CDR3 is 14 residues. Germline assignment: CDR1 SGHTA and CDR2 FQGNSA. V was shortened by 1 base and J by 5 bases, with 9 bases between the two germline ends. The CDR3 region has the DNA TGTGCCAGCAGCTTAGGGGCAGGGGATCAGCCCCAGCATTTT. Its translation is CASSLGAGDQPQHF.

The DNA for the CDR3 is TGTGCCAGCAGCCAAGATAATCCCAGGCTCTTCCAAGAGACCCAGTACTTC. Translation: CASSQDNPRLFQETQYF. This rearrangement joins TRBV14 to TRBJ2-5; no clear D gene. Trimming stripped 0 bases from V and 1 base from J, with 15 bases between. The CDR3 extends over 17 amino acids. Germline CDR1 SGHDN, CDR2 FVKESK.

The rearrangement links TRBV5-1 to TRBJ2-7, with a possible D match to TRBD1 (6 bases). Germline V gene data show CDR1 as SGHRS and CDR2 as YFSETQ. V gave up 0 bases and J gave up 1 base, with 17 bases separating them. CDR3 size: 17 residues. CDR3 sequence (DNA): TGCGCCAGCAGCTTGGCCGTCGACAGGCCCGGTTCCTACGAGCAGTACTTC. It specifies CASSLAVDRPGSYEQYF.

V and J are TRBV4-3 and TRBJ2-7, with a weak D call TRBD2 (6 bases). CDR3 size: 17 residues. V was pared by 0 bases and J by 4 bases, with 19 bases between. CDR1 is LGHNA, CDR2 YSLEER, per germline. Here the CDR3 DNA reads TGCGCCAGCAGCCAAGATTACAGCGGGCCGACGATTTACGAGCAGTACTTC. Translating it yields CASSQDYSGPTIYEQYF.

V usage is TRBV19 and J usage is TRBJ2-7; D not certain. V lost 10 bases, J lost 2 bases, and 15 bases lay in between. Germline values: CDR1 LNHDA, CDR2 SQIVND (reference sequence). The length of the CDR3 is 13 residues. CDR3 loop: CATQPGIAYEQYF. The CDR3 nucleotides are TGTGCCACCCAACCTGGCATCGCCTACGAGCAGTACTTC.

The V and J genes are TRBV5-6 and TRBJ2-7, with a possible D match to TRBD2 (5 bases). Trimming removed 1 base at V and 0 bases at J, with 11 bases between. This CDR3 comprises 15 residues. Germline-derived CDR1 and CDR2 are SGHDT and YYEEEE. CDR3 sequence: CASSLFGGLSYEQYF. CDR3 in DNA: TGTGCCAGCAGCTTGTTCGGTGGACTCTCCTACGAGCAGTACTTC.

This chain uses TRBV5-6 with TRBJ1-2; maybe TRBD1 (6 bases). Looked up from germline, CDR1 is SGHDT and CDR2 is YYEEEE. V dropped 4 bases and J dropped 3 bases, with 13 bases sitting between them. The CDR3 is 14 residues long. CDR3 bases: TGTGCCAGCAGCCCGTTAGGGGGAGACTATGGCTACACCTTC. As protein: CASSPLGGDYGYTF.

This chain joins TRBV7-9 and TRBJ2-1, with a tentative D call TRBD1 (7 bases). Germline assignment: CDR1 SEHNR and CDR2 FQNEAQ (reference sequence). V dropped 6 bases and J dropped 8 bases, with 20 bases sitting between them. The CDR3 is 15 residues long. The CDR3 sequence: CASSSKGAGYDEQFF. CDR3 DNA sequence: TGTGCCAGCAGTAGCAAGGGGGCGGGATACGATGAGCAGTTCTTC.